This T cell receptor beta chain was documented in a study of shared clonotypes between healthy human individuals. This CDR3 region has 18 residues. The germline gives CDR1 KGHSH, CDR2 LQKENI. It was at deep level that the assay was run. Here immunoSEQ multiplex PCR was the method, and the copy in TCRdb shows in-frame clones only, minus some. The sample has a few million clones; more than 80% are singletons. Input material: naive CD4+ T cells sorted from blood. Regarding subset: CD45RA+ positively selected. The chain joins TRBV18 to TRBJ2-5; 7 bases agree with TRBD1. The J call could be wrong; TRBJ2-7 is a better fit for the DNA end. This TCR derives from a man aged 18 to 29 in good health. CDR3 region: CASSSTGSRAAYSYEQYF. CDR3 in DNA: TGTGCCAGCTCATCGACAGGGTCAAGAGCGGCTTACTCCTACGAGCAGTACTTC.